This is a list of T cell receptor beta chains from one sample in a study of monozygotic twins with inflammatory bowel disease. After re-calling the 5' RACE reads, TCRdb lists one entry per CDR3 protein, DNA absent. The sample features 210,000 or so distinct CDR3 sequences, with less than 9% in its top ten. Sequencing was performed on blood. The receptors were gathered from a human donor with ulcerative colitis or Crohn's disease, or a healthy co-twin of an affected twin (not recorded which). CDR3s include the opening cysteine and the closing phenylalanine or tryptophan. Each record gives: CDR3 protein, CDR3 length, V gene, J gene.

CDR3 protein: CSAWTSGNTIYF; CDR3 length: 12; V gene: TRBV20-1; J gene: TRBJ1-3
CDR3 protein: CASSLWGDYGYTF; CDR3 length: 13; V gene: TRBV5-1; J gene: TRBJ1-2
CDR3 protein: CASSLDNFGADTQYF; CDR3 length: 15; V gene: TRBV5-1; J gene: TRBJ2-3
CDR3 protein: CASSGGTGLVGTEAFF; CDR3 length: 16; V gene: TRBV19; J gene: TRBJ1-1
CDR3 protein: CASSPGQVPTYEQYF; CDR3 length: 15; V gene: TRBV7-6; J gene: TRBJ2-7
CDR3 protein: CSAGLATYNEQFF; CDR3 length: 13; V gene: TRBV20-1; J gene: TRBJ2-1
CDR3 protein: CASSYSTAGSYEQYF; CDR3 length: 15; V gene: TRBV6-5; J gene: TRBJ2-7
CDR3 protein: CASSFGTGQGEKLFF; CDR3 length: 15; V gene: TRBV12-3/TRBV12-4; J gene: TRBJ1-4
CDR3 protein: CSARVTGSYEQYF; CDR3 length: 13; V gene: TRBV20-1; J gene: TRBJ2-7
CDR3 protein: CASSFDRGPYEQYF; CDR3 length: 14; V gene: TRBV7-8; J gene: TRBJ2-7
CDR3 protein: CASSLDGVGNEQFF; CDR3 length: 14; V gene: TRBV5-1; J gene: TRBJ2-1
CDR3 protein: CASSYRTGSSYEQYF; CDR3 length: 15; V gene: TRBV6-5; J gene: TRBJ2-7
CDR3 protein: CASSAGVDYGYTF; CDR3 length: 13; V gene: TRBV2; J gene: TRBJ1-2
CDR3 protein: CASSVRDRGIQYF; CDR3 length: 13; V gene: TRBV3-1; J gene: TRBJ2-4
CDR3 protein: CSVEVRTNTDTQYF; CDR3 length: 14; V gene: TRBV29-1; J gene: TRBJ2-3
CDR3 protein: CASRRQGSNTGELFF; CDR3 length: 15; V gene: TRBV6-4; J gene: TRBJ2-2
CDR3 protein: CASGPGTGVTEAFF; CDR3 length: 14; V gene: TRBV7-9; J gene: TRBJ1-1
CDR3 protein: CASSQGAEPLGEQYF; CDR3 length: 15; V gene: TRBV4-2; J gene: TRBJ2-7
CDR3 protein: CASSLAGGTSGRSVNEQYF; CDR3 length: 19; V gene: TRBV7-2; J gene: TRBJ2-7
CDR3 protein: CASRSTGELFF; CDR3 length: 11; V gene: TRBV2; J gene: TRBJ2-2
CDR3 protein: CASSWGHLNEKTQYF; CDR3 length: 15; V gene: TRBV5-1; J gene: TRBJ2-5
CDR3 protein: CSASVGQGVKTQYF; CDR3 length: 14; V gene: TRBV20-1; J gene: TRBJ2-5
CDR3 protein: CASSLTGAGGEQFF; CDR3 length: 14; V gene: TRBV5-1; J gene: TRBJ2-1
CDR3 protein: CSVYSGTEYGYTF; CDR3 length: 13; V gene: TRBV29-1; J gene: TRBJ1-2
CDR3 protein: CSVGSGDTGELFF; CDR3 length: 13; V gene: TRBV29-1; J gene: TRBJ2-2
CDR3 protein: CASSGPGGGTGELFF; CDR3 length: 15; V gene: TRBV6-1; J gene: TRBJ2-2
CDR3 protein: CASRTDLAKNIQYF; CDR3 length: 14; V gene: TRBV27; J gene: TRBJ2-4
CDR3 protein: CSARIPPRQFF; CDR3 length: 11; V gene: TRBV20-1; J gene: TRBJ2-1
CDR3 protein: CASSLQISRIQETQYF; CDR3 length: 16; V gene: TRBV7-2; J gene: TRBJ2-5
CDR3 protein: CASTLGGPVWGNEQFF; CDR3 length: 16; V gene: TRBV12-3/TRBV12-4; J gene: TRBJ2-1
CDR3 protein: CASSHDQGTDGYTF; CDR3 length: 14; V gene: TRBV5-1; J gene: TRBJ1-2
CDR3 protein: CASSRGDEQFF; CDR3 length: 11; V gene: TRBV3-1; J gene: TRBJ2-1
CDR3 protein: CASSLYAGANEKLFF; CDR3 length: 15; V gene: TRBV7-3; J gene: TRBJ1-4
CDR3 protein: CASSQDHRSYNEQFF; CDR3 length: 15; V gene: TRBV4-1; J gene: TRBJ2-1
CDR3 protein: CAISDRGGETQYF; CDR3 length: 13; V gene: TRBV10-3; J gene: TRBJ2-5
CDR3 protein: CSARDVGLHGYTF; CDR3 length: 13; V gene: TRBV20-1; J gene: TRBJ1-2
CDR3 protein: CASSQDARKLFF; CDR3 length: 12; V gene: TRBV14; J gene: TRBJ1-4
CDR3 protein: CASSLAHKNTGELFF; CDR3 length: 15; V gene: TRBV5-1; J gene: TRBJ2-2
CDR3 protein: CASSLGQGRDEQYF; CDR3 length: 14; V gene: TRBV5-1; J gene: TRBJ2-7
CDR3 protein: CASSRGPTLTGELFF; CDR3 length: 15; V gene: TRBV19; J gene: TRBJ2-2
CDR3 protein: CASSKGGSGELFF; CDR3 length: 13; V gene: TRBV25-1; J gene: TRBJ2-2
CDR3 protein: CASSEGAGFYNEQFF; CDR3 length: 15; V gene: TRBV19; J gene: TRBJ2-1
CDR3 protein: CASSLGPGQGNTEAFF; CDR3 length: 16; V gene: TRBV5-1; J gene: TRBJ1-1
CDR3 protein: CATSSGSEGETQYF; CDR3 length: 14; V gene: TRBV15; J gene: TRBJ2-5
CDR3 protein: CASTLTSGAYNEQFF; CDR3 length: 15; V gene: TRBV27; J gene: TRBJ2-1